One and the same sample provided the 17 T cell receptor beta chains below, sequenced in a study of T cell responses to AZD1222 COVID-19 vaccine. Only in-frame clones appear in the TCRdb table, and some are missing; sequencing was by immunoSEQ multiplex PCR. The data hold over 200,000 clones, with around 94% observed a single time. Sequenced material: peripheral blood, taken 28 days after the second dose of the MenACWY control vaccine. The source of these receptors is an adult who received the MenACWY meningococcal vaccine as a control.

The V gene is TRBV27, the J gene TRBJ2-1; D is perhaps TRBD1 (5 bases). V lost 1 base and J 2 bases, leaving 15 bases between the germline ends. The germline V gene encodes CDR1 MNHEY and CDR2 SMNVEV (reference sequence). CDR3 size: 17 residues. The CDR3 protein is CASSLLRAGPTYNEQFF. The CDR3 bases are TGTGCCAGCAGTTTATTACGGGCAGGGCCTACCTACAATGAGCAGTTCTTC.

The count of this clone is one. V gene TRBV7-6 combines with J gene TRBJ2-5, with D perhaps matching TRBD1 (6 bases). The CDR3 totals 13 residues. Per the germline V gene, CDR1 is SGHVS and CDR2 is FNYEAQ. Trimming removed 5 bases from V and 1 base from J, with 8 bases in between. The CDR3 region is CASSRQVQETQYF. In DNA form, the CDR3 reads TGTGCCAGCAGCCGACAGGTCCAAGAGACCCAGTACTTC.

The gene calls are TRBV15 and TRBJ2-1; D tentatively fits TRBD1 or TRBD2 (7 bases each). This CDR3 has 17 amino acids. V was shortened by 0 bases and J by 2 bases, with 14 bases between the two germline ends. Germline CDR1 and CDR2: LNHNV and YYDKDF (reference sequence). The CDR3 nucleotides read TGTGCCACCAGCAGAGATCCAGGGGGGGTCGCCTACAATGAGCAGTTCTTC. Its translation: CATSRDPGGVAYNEQFF.

A single count supports this clone. CDR3 loop: CASSRQGNQPQHF. CDR3 DNA sequence: TGTGCCAGCAGCCGACAGGGAAATCAGCCCCAGCATTTT. The V gene is TRBV6-2 or TRBV6-3, the J gene TRBJ1-5; 7 bases align to TRBD1. The trim removed 6 bases at V and 4 bases at J, leaving 3 bases unmatched. Looked up from germline, CDR1 is MNHEY and CDR2 is SVGEGT. The CDR3 loop spans 13 amino acids.

The chain combines TRBV9 with TRBJ2-1; 12 bases map to TRBD2. This CDR3 is 18 amino acids long. Per the germline V gene, CDR1 is SGDLS and CDR2 is YYNGEE. Unmatched junction bases numbered 13, after V lost 4 bases and J lost 5 bases. CDR3 coding DNA: TGTGCCAGCAGCCCAGGTCCCGGGACTAGCGGGTCTGACAATGAGCAGTTCTTC. As protein: CASSPGPGTSGSDNEQFF.

The V call is TRBV13, the J call TRBJ2-5, with D tentatively TRBD2 (5 bases). CDR3 length: 13 amino acids. Germline CDR1 is PRHDT and CDR2 is FYEKMQ (reference sequence). V dropped 2 bases and J dropped 2 bases, with 6 bases sitting between them. The DNA for the CDR3 is TGTGCCAGCAGCTTACGGGGTCAAGAGACCCAGTACTTC. Translated, it gives CASSLRGQETQYF.

The chain couples TRBV3-1 (or the pseudogene TRBV3-2) to TRBJ1-3; TRBD1 is a possible D gene (5 bases). CDR1 LGHDT and CDR2 YNNKEL come from the germline V gene (reference sequence). Trimming cost V 4 bases and J 4 bases, with 11 bases left between them. CDR3 length: 14 residues. The CDR3 DNA sequence: TGTGCCAGCAGCCGCCCCGGGGGGGGAAACACCATATATTTT. Amino acids: CASSRPGGGNTIYF.

The chain has TRBV7-9 and TRBJ1-5; no reliable D call. Germline CDR1 reads SEHNR; CDR2 reads FQNEAQ (reference sequence). The CDR3 spans 14 residues. Deletions cut 5 bases from V and 7 bases from J, with 15 bases between. CDR3 DNA sequence: TGTGCCAGCAGCCACGACGGGGTGTTGCAGCCCCAGCATTTT. It specifies CASSHDGVLQPQHF.

J is TRBJ2-3 and V is TRBV19; 10 bases are shared with TRBD1. Germline CDR1 is LNHDA and CDR2 is SQIVND (reference sequence). With 4 bases clipped from V and 3 bases from J, the junction kept 7 bases outside the gene matches. The CDR3 length is 16 residues. The CDR3 DNA reads as TGTGCCAGTAGTACGGTCCCGGGACAGGGGACAGATACGCAGTATTTT. Encoded protein: CASSTVPGQGTDTQYF.

J is TRBJ2-5 and V is TRBV7-9; D is ambiguous. This CDR3 comprises 13 residues. With 2 bases removed from V and 2 bases from J, the gap between germline ends came to 6 bases. CDR1 SEHNR and CDR2 FQNEAQ come from the germline V gene (reference sequence). CDR3: CASSLMSQETQYF. The DNA of the CDR3 is TGTGCCAGCAGCTTAATGAGTCAAGAGACCCAGTACTTC.

In this sample, this clone turned up once. V usage is TRBV5-1 and J usage is TRBJ1-4, with a possible D match to TRBD1 (5 bases). The CDR3 is 15 amino acids. The V gene lost 0 bases and the J gene lost 4 bases, with 10 bases spanning the gap. Looked up from germline, CDR1 is SGHRS and CDR2 is YFSETQ. The CDR3 protein is CASSLEGAHNEKLFF. For the CDR3, the DNA is TGCGCCAGCAGCTTGGAAGGGGCCCATAATGAAAAACTGTTTTTT. Together with reference TRBV5-1 and TRBJ1-4, the CDR3 gives the full variable domain: KAGVTQTPRYLIKTRGQQVTLSCSPISGHRSVSWYQQTPGQGLQFLFEYFSETQRNKGNFPGRFSGRQFSNSRSEMNVSTLELGDSALYLCASSLEGAHNEKLFFGSGTQLSVL.

This clone was detected once. DNA of the CDR3: TGTGCCAGCAGTTTATGGTCTAGCGGGGGCCACAATGAGCAGTTCTTC. Translating it yields CASSLWSSGGHNEQFF. The chain employs TRBV27 and TRBJ2-1, with 10 bases matching TRBD2. V shed 1 base, J shed 5 bases, and the junction held 5 bases outside the gene matches. This CDR3 comprises 16 residues. The V gene's germline CDR1 is MNHEY and CDR2 SMNVEV (reference sequence).

The CDR3 loop reads CASSLAGGESYNEQFF. CDR3 nucleotide sequence: TGTGCCAGCAGTTTGGCGGGGGGGGAGTCCTACAATGAGCAGTTCTTC. The rearrangement joins TRBV27 to TRBJ2-1, with TRBD2 identical over 9 bases. V was clipped by 3 bases and J by 1 base; unmatched bases: 4. The germline gives CDR1 MNHEY, CDR2 SMNVEV (reference sequence). The CDR3 sequence is 16 residues long.

The chain employs TRBV6-6 and TRBJ2-7; perhaps D is TRBD1 or TRBD2 (5 bases each). Germline V lookup: CDR1 MNHNY, CDR2 SVGAGI (reference sequence). V was shortened by 5 bases and J by 3 bases, with 23 bases between the two germline ends. The CDR3 spans 17 residues. The CDR3 is CASSPPSVSGGGYEQYF. CDR3 sequence (DNA): TGTGCCAGCAGTCCCCCGTCGGTATCTGGGGGTGGCTACGAGCAGTACTTC.

A single count supports this clone. J is TRBJ2-1 and V is TRBV5-1; 11 bases are a match to TRBD2. The CDR3 contains 15 residues. V shed 2 bases, J shed 8 bases, and the junction held 6 bases outside the gene matches. CDR1 and CDR2 (germline): SGHRS, YFSETQ. CDR3 DNA sequence: TGCGCCAGCAGCTTTGCCGGACTAGCGGGCGATGAGCAGTTCTTC. Protein product: CASSFAGLAGDEQFF. The full variable domain, rest sourced from reference TRBV5-1 and TRBJ2-1, is KAGVTQTPRYLIKTRGQQVTLSCSPISGHRSVSWYQQTPGQGLQFLFEYFSETQRNKGNFPGRFSGRQFSNSRSEMNVSTLELGDSALYLCASSFAGLAGDEQFFGPGTRLTVL.

V and J are TRBV10-3 and TRBJ2-1, with D perhaps given as TRBD1 or TRBD2 (5 bases each). The CDR3 totals 12 residues. Trimming took off 7 bases at V and 5 bases at J, with 9 bases between the two ends. Germline assignment: CDR1 ENHRY and CDR2 SYGVKD. The DNA for the CDR3 is TGTGCCATCATGGGACCCCACAATGAGCAGTTCTTC. As protein: CAIMGPHNEQFF.

The gene calls are TRBV6-5 and TRBJ1-6; no clear D gene. Germline V gene sequence: CDR1 MNHEY, CDR2 SVGAGI. V lost 6 bases, J lost 7 bases, and 19 bases lay in between. The CDR3 sequence is 16 residues long. The CDR3 loop is CASRYDWGNENSPLHF. CDR3 nucleotides: TGTGCCAGCAGATACGATTGGGGTAACGAGAATTCACCCCTCCACTTT.